The rows below give T cell receptor beta chains drawn from one sample of a study of T cells in tumors after PD-1 blockade. TCRdb's table, derived via immunoSEQ multiplex PCR, lists solely in-frame clones and lacks some. The table lists a few thousand clones, approximately 70% of them singletons. This specimen was tumor tissue, taken before anti-PD-1 treatment. These TCRs come from a human donor with cutaneous squamous cell carcinoma. Each CDR3 is given with its conserved first and last residue. Each record gives: J gene, V gene, D gene, clone size, CDR3 protein, CDR3 DNA. The D gene is left open where the match is weak. Expanded clones are given a class, and other clones once, few, many or no size at all.

>TRBJ2-3|TRBV19|NA|NA
CASSIISSSTDTQYF
TGTGCCAGTAGTATAATTTCTTCTAGCACAGATACGCAGTATTTT
>TRBJ2-5|TRBV27|TRBD1|NA
CASSPATGSTETQYF
TGTGCCAGCAGCCCCGCGACAGGGTCGACGGAGACCCAGTACTTC
>TRBJ2-1|TRBV28|NA|NA
CASSPQTGTYNEQFFGGYNEQFF
NA
>TRBJ2-7|TRBV5-5|TRBD2|NA
CASSLGAGRDEQYF
TGTGCCAGCAGCTTGGGGGCGGGGAGGGATGAGCAGTACTTC
>TRBJ2-3|TRBV15|NA|NA
CATSRGLPPDTQYF
TGTGCCACCAGCAGGGGACTCCCGCCAGATACGCAGTATTTT
>TRBJ2-7|TRBV6-5|TRBD1|NA
CASSGTGYAEQYF
TGTGCCAGCAGCGGGACAGGGTATGCCGAGCAGTACTTC
>TRBJ1-1|TRBV19|NA|once
CASSIRASMEAFF
TGTGCCAGTAGTATCCGGGCCTCAATGGAAGCTTTCTTT
>TRBJ1-6|TRBV5-4|NA|NA
CASSQEGSSYNSPLHF
TGTGCCAGCAGCCAGGAGGGGAGCTCCTATAATTCACCCCTCCACTTT
>TRBJ2-1|TRBV4-1|TRBD1|NA
CASSHGTESYYNEQFF
TGCGCCAGCAGCCACGGGACAGAGAGCTACTACAATGAGCAGTTCTTC
>TRBJ1-1|TRBV10-2|TRBD1|NA
CASKDFATGDTEAFF
TGCGCCAGCAAAGACTTTGCGACAGGGGACACTGAAGCTTTCTTT
>TRBJ2-7|TRBV15|TRBD1|NA
CATSRDLVQGAHEQYF
TGTGCCACCAGCAGAGATCTTGTTCAGGGGGCGCACGAGCAGTACTTC
>TRBJ2-7|TRBV19|NA|NA
CASSLIADSNYEQYF
TGTGCCAGTAGCCTGATCGCGGACAGTAACTACGAGCAGTACTTC
>TRBJ1-1|TRBV6-2/TRBV6-3|NA|once
CASSSFGTANTEAFF
TGTGCCAGCAGTTCCTTCGGGACGGCGAACACTGAAGCTTTCTTT
>TRBJ2-2|TRBV29-1|TRBD2|large
CSVEGRLAGATGELFF
TGCAGCGTTGAAGGACGACTAGCGGGGGCTACCGGGGAGCTGTTTTTT
>TRBJ2-3|TRBV6-2/TRBV6-3|TRBD1|NA
CASSLQGDSTQYF
TGTGCCAGCAGCCTACAGGGGGATAGTACGCAGTATTTT
>TRBJ1-5|TRBV6-1|NA|NA
CASSEGYSNQPQHF
TGTGCCAGCAGTGAAGGTTATAGCAATCAGCCCCAGCATTTT
>TRBJ1-1|TRBV5-1|NA|NA
CASSFEGNTEAFF
TGCGCCAGCAGCTTCGAAGGGAACACTGAAGCTTTCTTT
>TRBJ1-2|TRBV10-3|TRBD1|NA
CAISEAGGTYGYTF
TGTGCCATCAGTGAGGCAGGGGGCACCTATGGCTACACCTTC
>TRBJ2-3|TRBV7-2|TRBD1|NA
CASSLPHRWTGSTDTQYF
TGTGCCAGCAGCTTACCCCATCGATGGACAGGGAGCACAGATACGCAGTATTTT
>TRBJ2-3|TRBV5-6|NA|NA
CASSNGPPGSTDTQYF
TGTGCCAGCAGCAACGGGCCCCCGGGGAGCACAGATACGCAGTATTTT
>TRBJ1-1|TRBV7-6|NA|large
CASSLESQGRTEAFF
TGTGCCAGCAGCTTAGAGTCCCAGGGTAGGACTGAAGCTTTCTTT
>TRBJ2-1|TRBV5-8|TRBD1|medium-sized
CASRPTGTGGDEQFF
TGTGCCAGCAGACCCACCGGGACAGGGGGCGATGAGCAGTTCTTC
>TRBJ1-1|TRBV30|NA|NA
CAWETENTEAFF
TGTGCCTGGGAGACAGAGAACACTGAAGCTTTCTTT
>TRBJ2-7|TRBV20-1|NA|NA
CSASGRTGYEQYF
TGCAGTGCTAGTGGTAGGACTGGCTACGAGCAGTACTTC
>TRBJ1-4|TRBV7-3|TRBD1|NA
CASSPTGATNEKLFF
TGTGCCAGCAGCCCGACAGGGGCTACTAATGAAAAACTGTTTTTT
>TRBJ1-1|TRBV5-1|TRBD1|NA
CASSLGDRAAFF
TGCGCCAGCAGCTTGGGGGACAGGGCAGCTTTCTTT
>TRBJ1-5|TRBV7-9|NA|NA
CASSLINGDQPQHF
TGTGCCAGCAGCTTAATAAATGGGGATCAGCCCCAGCATTTT
>TRBJ2-1|TRBV3-1/TRBV3-2|NA|NA
CASSHTAGRDEQFF
TGTGCCAGCAGCCATACTGCAGGGCGCGATGAGCAGTTCTTC
>TRBJ2-6|TRBV19|NA|NA
CASSRAGGSSGANVLTF
TGTGCCAGTAGTAGGGCAGGGGGGAGCTCTGGGGCCAACGTCCTGACTTTC
>TRBJ2-1|TRBV5-1|NA|NA
CASSLAGSTSSYNEQFF
TGCGCCAGCAGCTTGGCGGGATCGACTAGCTCCTACAATGAGCAGTTCTTC
>TRBJ2-2|TRBV10-1|NA|NA
CASSCLWGGELFF
TGCGCCAGCAGCTGTTTGTGGGGGGGGGAGCTGTTTTTT
>TRBJ1-2|TRBV9|NA|NA
CASSVTPLATSYTF
TGTGCCAGCAGCGTTACCCCCCTCGCTACAAGCTACACCTTC
>TRBJ1-1|TRBV4-1|TRBD1|NA
CASSQAGGSTEAFF
TGCGCCAGCAGCCAAGCAGGGGGGTCCACTGAAGCTTTCTTT
>TRBJ1-2|TRBV6-5|NA|NA
CASSYTGNNYGYTF
TGTGCCAGCAGTTATACAGGGAACAACTATGGCTACACCTTC
>TRBJ2-6|TRBV10-2|NA|NA
CASSELEAGANVLTF
TGCGCCAGCAGTGAGTTAGAGGCTGGGGCCAACGTCCTGACTTTC
>TRBJ1-1|TRBV19|NA|NA
CASSIGGVRTEAFF
TGTGCCAGTAGTATAGGTGGGGTGAGGACTGAAGCTTTCTTT
>TRBJ1-4|TRBV30|NA|NA
CAWSPVWSTNEKLFF
TGTGCCTGGAGTCCGGTCTGGTCAACTAATGAAAAACTGTTTTTT
>TRBJ1-2|TRBV5-1|TRBD1|NA
CASSLATGGAGGGYTF
TGCGCCAGCAGCTTGGCCACAGGGGGCGCCGGCGGGGGCTACACCTTC
>TRBJ1-5|TRBV5-4|TRBD1|NA
CASSIQGASNQPQHF
TGTGCCAGCAGCATCCAGGGGGCGAGCAATCAGCCCCAGCATTTT
>TRBJ2-1|TRBV11-3|TRBD2|NA
CASSLGGGASSYNEQFF
TGTGCCAGCAGCTTAGGGGGAGGGGCCAGCTCCTACAATGAGCAGTTCTTC
>TRBJ2-6|TRBV3-1/TRBV3-2|NA|NA
CASGTGLTGANVLTF
TGTGCCAGCGGCACAGGACTGACTGGGGCCAACGTCCTGACTTTC
>TRBJ1-5|TRBV7-9|NA|once
CASSFNMGPQPQHF
TGTGCCAGCAGCTTCAACATGGGCCCTCAGCCCCAGCATTTT
>TRBJ2-3|TRBV7-3|NA|NA
CASSRGSTGGTDTQYF
TGTGCCAGCAGCCGGGGGAGCACCGGGGGCACAGATACGCAGTATTTT
>TRBJ1-1|TRBV6-4|NA|NA
CASSDRGSGTEAFF
TGTGCCAGCAGTGACCGGGGGTCTGGCACTGAAGCTTTCTTT
>TRBJ2-1|TRBV4-1|TRBD2|NA
CASSHPRGDNEQFF
TGCGCCAGCAGCCACCCGCGGGGGGACAATGAGCAGTTCTTC
>TRBJ2-7|TRBV19|TRBD1|few
CASSAPWTGAYEQYF
TGTGCCAGTAGTGCTCCCTGGACAGGGGCTTACGAGCAGTACTTC
>TRBJ2-7|TRBV5-4|NA|NA
CASSLGGPYEQYF
TGTGCCAGCAGCTTGGGGGGGCCCTACGAGCAGTACTTC
>TRBJ2-7|TRBV27|NA|few
CASQPGASSYEQYF
TGTGCCAGCCAACCCGGGGCTAGCTCCTACGAGCAGTACTTC
>TRBJ1-5|TRBV28|TRBD1|NA
CASRSTGGGQPQHF
TGTGCCAGCAGATCGACAGGGGGCGGTCAGCCCCAGCATTTT
>TRBJ1-2|TRBV5-6|TRBD1|NA
CASSLVAGTGGRYGYTF
TGTGCCAGCAGCTTGGTAGCCGGGACAGGGGGCCGCTATGGCTACACCTTC
>TRBJ2-5|TRBV20-1|TRBD1|NA
CSASTGQGLKTQYF
TGCAGTGCTAGTACGGGACAGGGTTTGAAGACCCAGTACTTC
>TRBJ1-1|TRBV30|NA|NA
CAWNRGRVFKGAEAFF
TGTGCCTGGAATAGGGGGAGGGTATTCAAGGGCGCTGAAGCTTTCTTT
>TRBJ1-1|TRBV4-1|NA|NA
CASSRPGLLDTEAFF
TGCGCCAGCAGCCGCCCGGGACTCTTGGACACTGAAGCTTTCTTT
>TRBJ2-1|TRBV29-1|NA|large
CSVEGSGLRASNEQFF
TGCAGCGTTGAAGGTTCGGGCTTGCGGGCTTCCAATGAGCAGTTCTTC
>TRBJ2-5|TRBV18|TRBD2|NA
CASSPPGLEETQYF
TGTGCCAGCTCACCACCGGGACTAGAAGAGACCCAGTACTTC
>TRBJ1-4|TRBV19|NA|NA
CASSIGSSFARKLFF
TGTGCCAGTAGTATTGGGAGCAGTTTTGCCCGAAAACTGTTTTTT
>TRBJ2-1|TRBV5-1|TRBD2|NA
CASRTGGAAYNEQFF
TGCGCCAGCAGGACGGGGGGGGCCGCTTACAATGAGCAGTTCTTC
>TRBJ1-1|TRBV12-3/TRBV12-4|NA|NA
CASSPAESTEAFF
TGTGCCAGCAGCCCCGCGGAGTCAACTGAAGCTTTCTTT